A single sample is the source of the 23 T cell receptor beta chains below, sequenced in a study of T-cell memory formation after mild COVID-19 (dated by TCRdb to the early 2020s). Libraries were built with 5' RACE. Sequencer: Illumina NovaSeq 6000. TCRdb passed the public sequencing reads through fastp at Q25 and MiXCR, retaining productive beta sequences. Rows with one shared CDR3 protein collapse into an entry with the most common genes and DNA. In this sample the table shows about 90,000 distinct CDR3 sequences, about 13% of which occur a single time. The ten biggest clones cover roughly a quarter of the sample. Sequenced sample: PBMCs or a T cell subset sorted from them (not recorded which). The source is an adult woman who had mild COVID-19 (a few samples of this study predate the infection). The sample titles of this study are shuffled in the database, so cell type and time point are left out; the donor was told from shared clones.

V is TRBV20-1 and J is TRBJ2-1; weak D call: TRBD2 (6 bases). V was clipped by 6 bases and J by 6 bases, with 18 bases between them. The CDR3 extends over 14 amino acids. Looked up from germline, CDR1 is DFQATT and CDR2 is SNEGSKA (reference sequence). This chain's CDR3 is CSARGRDSVNEQFF. CDR3 in DNA: TGCAGTGCGCGGGGCCGGGACTCAGTCAATGAGCAGTTCTTC.

This clonotype was counted at least ten times. V and J are TRBV7-3 and TRBJ2-5; 12 bases map to TRBD2. CDR1 and CDR2 (germline): SGHTA, FQGTGA. J was trimmed by 5 bases and V by 5 bases; bases with no gene match: 6. The CDR3 has 15 amino acids. In DNA, the CDR3 is TGTGCCAGCAGCAGGACTAGCGGGACGTTGGAGACCCAGTACTTC. It is translated as CASSRTSGTLETQYF.

This clonotype has a handful of counts. The V and J genes are TRBV10-3 and TRBJ2-3, with D unclear. The germline V gene has CDR1 ENHRY and CDR2 SYGVKD. Trimming cost V 2 bases and J 4 bases, with 4 bases left between them. The CDR3 totals 12 residues. As DNA, the CDR3 is TGTGCCATCAGTGAGCCCCCAGATACGCAGTATTTT. Translating it yields CAISEPPDTQYF.

This rearrangement joins TRBV20-1 to TRBJ1-5; D is perhaps TRBD1 (5 bases). V was shortened by 1 base and J by 0 bases, with 16 bases between the two germline ends. CDR3 length: 17 amino acids. Germline assignment: CDR1 DFQATT and CDR2 SNEGSKA (reference sequence). This CDR3 is CSARVSGAPLSNQPQHF. The CDR3 bases are TGCAGTGCTAGAGTTTCTGGGGCCCCACTTAGCAATCAGCCCCAGCATTTT.

This clonotype appeared a few times. The V call is TRBV4-1, the J call TRBJ2-1; no firm D call. Trimming pared 4 bases from V and 7 bases from J, leaving 11 bases between. This CDR3 spans 13 amino acids. Germline V gene lookup returns CDR1 MGHRA and CDR2 YSYEKL. CDR3 residues: CASSPYSSNEQFF. CDR3 DNA: TGCGCCAGCAGCCCCTACTCAAGTAATGAGCAGTTCTTC.

The chain recombines TRBV6-2 or TRBV6-3 with TRBJ2-1; tentatively, D is TRBD2 (6 bases). V gave up 5 bases and J gave up 4 bases, with 18 bases separating them. Germline-derived CDR1 and CDR2 are MNHEY and SVGEGT. The CDR3 is 16 residues long. This chain's CDR3 is CASSILGGGDYNEQFF. Here the CDR3 DNA reads TGTGCCAGCAGTATCCTTGGGGGAGGTGATTACAATGAGCAGTTCTTC.

This clonotype was seen a handful of times. The chain combines TRBV7-8 with TRBJ2-1; TRBD2 agrees at 8 bases. The germline CDR1 and CDR2 sequences are SGHVS and FQNEAQ. The CDR3 has 17 residues. The V gene end was trimmed by 2 bases and the J gene end by 2 bases; junction bases not matched to a gene: 8. As DNA, the CDR3 is TGTGCCAGCAGCTTACGCGGGAGGTCCTGGACCTACAATGAGCAGTTCTTC. It translates to CASSLRGRSWTYNEQFF.

This clonotype was seen more than once but under ten times. The chain combines TRBV4-1 with TRBJ2-5; 8 bases align to TRBD2. Germline lookup yields CDR1 MGHRA and CDR2 YSYEKL. This CDR3 region has 17 residues. After removal of 2 bases from V and 1 base from J, the junction contained 9 bases not matched to a gene. The CDR3 here is CASSQSLAGYPQETQYF. In nucleotides, the CDR3 is TGCGCCAGCAGCCAATCGTTAGCGGGATACCCCCAAGAGACCCAGTACTTC.

This clonotype was seen a handful of times. The chain uses TRBV4-1 and TRBJ1-4; TRBD1 is a possible D gene (5 bases). The CDR3 has 15 amino acids. The germline V gene has CDR1 MGHRA and CDR2 YSYEKL. The V end was cut by 0 bases, the J end by 1 base, with 6 bases between. The CDR3 DNA reads as TGCGCCAGCAGCCAAGAAGGGGAAACTAATGAAAAACTGTTTTTT. Its translation: CASSQEGETNEKLFF.

Only a few counts were recorded for this clonotype. The chain couples TRBV13 to TRBJ2-2, with 9 positions matching TRBD1. The CDR3 sequence is 18 residues long. CDR1 is PRHDT and CDR2 is FYEKMQ in the germline V gene (reference sequence). Trimming took 4 bases from V and 6 from J; bases not matched to a gene: 15. The CDR3 is CASSSAGTGYYRAGELFF. CDR3 nucleotides: TGTGCCAGCAGCTCAGCCGGGACAGGGTATTATAGGGCCGGGGAGCTGTTTTTT.

The chain links TRBV6-4 to TRBJ2-1; D may be TRBD1 (5 bases). The length of the CDR3 is 13 residues. V was clipped by 4 bases and J by 5 bases, with 9 bases between them. CDR1 and CDR2 (germline): MRHNA, SNTAGT. The CDR3 DNA reads as TGTGCCAGCAGTGCCCCAGGGAACAATGAGCAGTTCTTC. Its translation is CASSAPGNNEQFF.

There are a few counts of this clonotype. The chain has TRBV15 and TRBJ2-5; 7 positions agree with TRBD2. CDR3 length: 12 residues. With 6 bases clipped from V and 7 bases from J, the junction kept 5 bases outside the gene matches. Germline CDR1 is LNHNV and CDR2 is YYDKDF (reference sequence). CDR3 region: CATSESSGTQYF. Written as DNA, the CDR3 is TGTGCCACCAGTGAGTCTAGCGGGACCCAGTACTTC.

In this sample, this clonotype turned up a few times. Since no conserved phenylalanine or tryptophan closes the CDR3, a read error is the likely cause. J is TRBJ2-1 and V is TRBV6-2 or TRBV6-3; 9 bases line up with TRBD2. CDR1 MNHEY and CDR2 SVGEGT come from the germline V gene. The CDR3 totals 15 residues. After removal of 4 bases from V and 4 bases from J, the junction contained 5 bases not matched to a gene. CDR3: CASSFGLAPYNEQFY. The CDR3, as DNA: TGTGCCAGCAGTTTTGGACTAGCGCCTTACAATGAGCAGTTCTAC.

This clonotype was seen a few times. The CDR3 nucleotides read TGTGCCAGCAGCCAGGGCACAGATACGCAGTATTTT. It is translated as CASSQGTDTQYF. This chain links TRBV3-1 with TRBJ2-3, with D unclear. The CDR3 spans 12 residues. Per the germline V gene, CDR1 is LGHDT and CDR2 is YNNKEL (reference sequence). The V and J ends lost 3 bases and 1 base respectively, with 2 bases between them.

The V and J genes are TRBV29-1 and TRBJ1-2, with D maybe TRBD1 (5 bases). The ends were cut back, 1 base at V and 4 bases at J, with 13 bases in the middle. CDR1 and CDR2 from the germline V gene are SQVTM and ANQGSEA. The CDR3 runs to 14 residues. The CDR3 DNA follows: TGCAGCGTTGAAGGTTGGCAGGGTTCCTATGGCTACACCTTC. The encoded protein is CSVEGWQGSYGYTF.

This clonotype was counted only a few times. This rearrangement joins TRBV4-1 to TRBJ1-1, with D possibly matching TRBD1 (5 bases). This CDR3 spans 15 amino acids. Looked up from germline, CDR1 is MGHRA and CDR2 is YSYEKL. The V end was cut by 4 bases, the J end by 0 bases, with 12 bases between. The CDR3 DNA is TGCGCCAGCAGCCCCGGACACATTTTGAACACTGAAGCTTTCTTT. Translating gives CASSPGHILNTEAFF.

There are a few counts of this clonotype. The chain couples TRBV9 to TRBJ2-7, with 8 positions matching TRBD2. Germline trimming cut 0 bases from V and 5 bases from J; bases unmatched to any gene: 10. The germline gives CDR1 SGDLS, CDR2 YYNGEE. The CDR3 is 16 amino acids. Here the CDR3 DNA reads TGTGCCAGCAGCGTAGAAATTAGCGGGACCATGGACGAGCAGTACTTC. Its protein product is CASSVEISGTMDEQYF.

This clonotype has a handful of counts. The V call is TRBV30, the J call TRBJ2-7; 13 nucleotides agree with TRBD2. The V and J ends lost 1 base and 6 bases, in that order; junction bases with no gene match: 3. The CDR3 is made up of 14 amino acids. The germline V gene encodes CDR1 GTSNPN and CDR2 SVGIG (reference sequence). The CDR3 nucleotides are TGTGCCTGGAGTGGTGGACTAGCGGGAGTCGAGCAGTACTTC. This sequence encodes CAWSGGLAGVEQYF.

The rearrangement uses TRBV6-5 and TRBJ2-7; 12 bases agree with TRBD2. This CDR3 region has 18 residues. CDR1 and CDR2 from the germline V gene are MNHEY and SVGAGI. V trimming: 8 bases; J trimming: 5 bases; junction bases outside the gene matches: 19. CDR3 sequence: CASSQTSGGLPRGHEQYF. The CDR3 bases are TGTGCCAGCTCCCAGACTAGCGGGGGCCTCCCGCGGGGCCACGAGCAGTACTTC.

The chain is built from TRBV19 and TRBJ2-7; 10 bases line up with TRBD1. In germline, CDR1 is LNHDA, CDR2 SQIVND (reference sequence). This CDR3 spans 12 amino acids. V was clipped by 10 bases and J by 3 bases; unmatched bases: 3. The CDR3 reads CATGTGVYEQYF. In DNA form, the CDR3 reads TGTGCCACCGGGACAGGGGTCTACGAGCAGTACTTC.

The sample holds a few counts of this clonotype. The V call is TRBV12-3 or TRBV12-4, the J call TRBJ1-2; 7 bases line up with TRBD1. The junction had 3 bases not matched to a gene; V was cut back by 5 bases and J by 3 bases. CDR3 size: 13 residues. DNA of the CDR3: TGTGCCAGCAGTGACAGGGCGGACTATGGCTACACCTTC. Translating it yields CASSDRADYGYTF.

The J gene is TRBJ2-7, the V gene TRBV4-1; D ambiguous. The V gene's germline CDR1 is MGHRA and CDR2 YSYEKL. The CDR3 runs to 13 residues. The V gene lost 0 bases and the J gene lost 3 bases, with 6 bases spanning the gap. The CDR3 sequence is CASSQDKGYEQYF. The DNA of the CDR3 is TGCGCCAGCAGCCAAGATAAGGGCTACGAGCAGTACTTC.

The chain links TRBV30 to TRBJ1-4; possibly TRBD1 for D (5 bases). Between the trimmed V and J ends, which lost 2 bases and 6 bases, there was a span of 13 bases. The V gene's germline CDR1 is GTSNPN and CDR2 SVGIG (reference sequence). The CDR3 consists of 14 residues. The CDR3 spells CAWSLGVGDEKLFF. In DNA, the CDR3 is TGTGCCTGGAGTTTAGGGGTTGGGGATGAAAAACTGTTTTTT. Together with reference TRBV30 and TRBJ1-4, the CDR3 gives the full variable domain: SQTIHQWPATLVQPVGSPLSLECTVEGTSNPNLYWYRQAAGRGLQLLFYSVGIGQISSEVPQNLSASRPQDRQFILSSKKLLLSDSGFYLCAWSLGVGDEKLFFGSGTQLSVL.